This T cell receptor (beta chain) was retrieved from a study of cytomegalovirus exposure and HLA in healthy donors. CDR3 length: 13 amino acids. Germline assignment: CDR1 MNHNS and CDR2 SASEGT. Unmatched junction bases numbered 6, after V lost 5 bases and J lost 8 bases. This PCR relied on a set of 60 Vbeta primers and 13 Jbeta primers. Profiled with immunoSEQ multiplex PCR; TCRdb holds only in-frame clones, not every one. The profile covers fewer than 110,000 clones, with roughly 80% appearing a single time and approximately 2.4% taken by the ten largest. This clone was observed a few times. This receptor was obtained from a man aged 25-40 years in good health and CMV-seronegative. The sample taken for sequencing was PBMCs. This chain joins TRBV6-1 and TRBJ2-1, with 7 bases aligning to TRBD1. The CDR3 region has the DNA TGTGCCAGCAGTAAAGAAACAGGGGATGAGCAGTTCTTC. This translates into CASSKETGDEQFF.